This entry is about one TCR beta chain. These data come from a study of siplizumab effects on memory and regulatory T cells. Generated by immunoSEQ multiplex PCR, the TCRdb table keeps only in-frame clones and is missing some. The sample holds about 72,000 clones, about 90% seen once. Germline values: CDR1 MGHRA, CDR2 YSYEKL. The ends were cut back, 0 bases at V and 6 bases at J, with 5 bases in the middle. The CDR3 is made up of 12 amino acids. The TCR was taken from a human donor in good health. Sequences were obtained from CD8+ T cells sorted from blood. This chain connects TRBV4-1 to TRBJ1-2; a possible D gene is TRBD1 (5 bases). The CDR3 loop is CASSQEGDGYTF. The CDR3 nucleotides read TGCGCCAGCAGCCAAGAAGGGGATGGCTACACCTTC.